One sample yielded the 3 T cell receptor beta chains listed below, sequenced in a study of radiotherapy plus CTLA-4 blockade in lung cancer. The method was immunoSEQ multiplex PCR; TCRdb's version includes in-frame clones alone and lacks a portion of them. The sample consists of about 86,000 clones, about four fifths of them appearing once. The sample in question was peripheral blood, obtained from a patient treated with radiotherapy plus ipilimumab. The receptors here all came from a human donor with non-small cell lung cancer who had stable disease on radiotherapy plus ipilimumab.

This chain joins TRBV7-8 and TRBJ1-2; 7 bases are shared with TRBD1. Germline V CDR1 and CDR2: SGHVS, FQNEAQ. The J segment lost 2 bases and the V segment lost 5 bases, leaving 5 bases of the junction unmatched. The CDR3 has 14 amino acids. The CDR3 DNA follows: TGTGCCAGCAGCCTTTTACAGGGGAACTATGGCTACACCTTC. This gives the protein CASSLLQGNYGYTF.

V and J are TRBV4-2 and TRBJ2-7, with TRBD2 identical over 9 bases. Germline V gene lookup returns CDR1 LGHNA and CDR2 YNFKEQ. J gave up 3 bases and V 0 bases, and 3 bases lay outside the gene matches. This CDR3 has 15 residues. This CDR3 is CASSQEGSGGYEQYF. DNA of the CDR3: TGTGCCAGCAGCCAAGAGGGTAGCGGGGGCTACGAGCAGTACTTC.

This chain links TRBV27 with TRBJ2-2, with 9 bases fitting TRBD1. The CDR3 consists of 19 residues. Germline trimming cut 6 bases from V and 5 bases from J; bases unmatched to any gene: 19. CDR1 is MNHEY, CDR2 SMNVEV, per germline (reference sequence). The CDR3 DNA reads TGTGCCAGCAGCTCCCGCCGGGACAGGGACAAAGGGCGGACCGGGGAGCTGTTTTTT. Residues: CASSSRRDRDKGRTGELFF.